This T cell receptor (beta chain) was recovered during a study of shared clonotypes between healthy human individuals (dated by TCRdb to between 2020 and 2021). In the study overall: The cohort included a few men and a couple of women between 18 and 49 years of age. Blood TCR repertoires of a handful of healthy adults were deeply sequenced to estimate repertoire size and the extent of clonotype sharing between individuals. To increase sequencing depth and limit assay-specific biases, TCR repertoire library preparation and sequencing were carried out by different laboratories using diverse techniques. For each donor, CD4 naive and CD4 memory were each given three plates, CD8 naive was given two plates, and CD8 memory was given one plate. Each donor's leukapheresis produced roughly between roughly 0.85 and 9.5 billion PBMCs. The paper's findings and limits, for the study overall: Across four donors, approximately 5% of naive CD4, over 3% of naive CD8, about 2.3% of memory CD4, and under 0.45% of memory CD8 clonotypes were shared. Compared with non-shared clonotypes, the clonotypes found in all four sorted-subset donors had higher generation probabilities. Based on pairwise subsampling, the degree of clonotype sharing among donors was expected to be affected by sequencing depth. Because the study included only a small number of donors, the genetic and exposure-history diversity represented was limited. Sampling was restricted to blood, and TCR repertoires in tissue are likely to differ from TCR repertoires in blood. Rarefaction of sorted-subset datasets indicated incomplete sequencing despite the large sequencing depth. Naive subsets generally had larger estimated clonotype richness than memory subsets did.

Donors were healthy HIV-negative adults with no recently reported acute infections or vaccinations. Only Caucasian adults living in Nashville, Tennessee, USA were represented among the donors. CD4+ T cells were enriched through magnetic negative selection, after which naive cells were positively selected on CD45RA and the remaining negative fraction served as the memory subset. Blood was collected by leukapheresis, and PBMCs were isolated by Ficoll-Histopaque density gradient centrifugation and then cryopreserved in liquid nitrogen vapor phase. Purity and quantity of every magnetically sorted T cell population were checked by analytical flow cytometry. Genomic DNA was isolated from each sorted fraction and quantified by UV absorbance on a Nanodrop 2000c. Regarding this clone: The antigen it binds to is not known. No much larger clone is present one base from it, and per-base qualities are unavailable.

Taken from the germline V gene, the CDR1 and CDR2 loops are MDHEN and SYDVKM. Counted from cysteine to phenylalanine, this CDR3 has 22 amino acids. Here the CDR3 DNA is all that survives: 66 bases in frame from base 1. Germline trimming: 6 bases from V, 0 bases from J; junction bases outside gene matches: 19. TCR CDR3 regions were amplified from genomic DNA by multiplex PCR using the deep immunoSEQ assay. For each cell subset, the extracted genomic DNA was distributed evenly across all wells of several immunoSEQ 96-well plates, and each plate served as one replicate. For sorted subsets, each replicate PCR was loaded with 150 to 250 ng genomic DNA, equivalent to 25,000 to 35,000 T cell genomes. The purified libraries were quantified using a Qubit 3.0 fluorometer, sized with a Bioanalyzer 2100, and then quantified again using the KAPA Library Quantification kit. Each immunoSEQ 96-well plate was sequenced on its own single-read 150-cycle Illumina NextSeq 550 flow cell. Regarding the original processing steps: Because the immunoSEQ output included only junctional sequences and no quality scores, the filtering could not be the same as the filtering used for full-length reads. Sequences were annotated with PyIR, a Python wrapper for IgBLAST v1.9, using IMGT germline references to assign V/J genes and CDR3. Reads were filtered out if the reads had weak V/J assignments (E-value above 1e-6), no CDR3, stop codons, out-of-frame junctions, or ambiguous translated residues. V3J clonotypes were defined as sequences sharing an identical inferred V gene, J gene, and CDR3 amino acid sequence. Percentage overlap between repertoires was computed as shared unique clonotypes divided by the size of the smaller repertoire. Three approaches were used to assess repertoire richness: RTK rarefaction, the Chao1 estimator, and Recon v2.1 estimates of unobserved clonotypes. For all TCRbeta clonotypes obtained by the gDNA method from several donors, generation probabilities were computed with OLGA. Entries here come from immuneACCESS through TCRdb and include only in-frame sequences with V and J called. Some clones fail to appear in such tables; in the studies checked, an unresolved V gene covers under half of the shortfall, and the cause of the remainder is unknown. The V and J calls and the clone size are those of that table, but D and trimming were determined from the DNA. The sample table shows roughly 2,500,000 clones, and 93% are seen once. The top ten constitute approximately 0.36% of the sample.

Source material: naive CD4+ T cells from PBMCs. The label giving this sample's cell subset or site can be read as: CD45RA+ positively selected. The sequence links TRBV28 to TRBJ2-1, with TRBD2 identical over 14 junction bases. The origin of this receptor is a young man in good health. Some clones in this sample may be carry-over from other donors' samples. The DNA sequence is TGTGCCAGCAGCCCTGGGTACAGTCCGGGACTAGCGGGAGCCCGCTCCTACAATGAGCAGTTCTTC. Its translation reads: CASSPGYSPGLAGARSYNEQFF. Beyond the CDR3, the reference TRBV28 and TRBJ2-1 genes provide the residues; the full variable domain reads: DVKVTQSSRYLVKRTGEKVFLECVQDMDHENMFWYRQDPGLGLRLIYFSYDVKMKEKGDIPEGYSVSREKKERFSLILESASTNQTSMYLCASSPGYSPGLAGARSYNEQFFGPGTRLTVL.